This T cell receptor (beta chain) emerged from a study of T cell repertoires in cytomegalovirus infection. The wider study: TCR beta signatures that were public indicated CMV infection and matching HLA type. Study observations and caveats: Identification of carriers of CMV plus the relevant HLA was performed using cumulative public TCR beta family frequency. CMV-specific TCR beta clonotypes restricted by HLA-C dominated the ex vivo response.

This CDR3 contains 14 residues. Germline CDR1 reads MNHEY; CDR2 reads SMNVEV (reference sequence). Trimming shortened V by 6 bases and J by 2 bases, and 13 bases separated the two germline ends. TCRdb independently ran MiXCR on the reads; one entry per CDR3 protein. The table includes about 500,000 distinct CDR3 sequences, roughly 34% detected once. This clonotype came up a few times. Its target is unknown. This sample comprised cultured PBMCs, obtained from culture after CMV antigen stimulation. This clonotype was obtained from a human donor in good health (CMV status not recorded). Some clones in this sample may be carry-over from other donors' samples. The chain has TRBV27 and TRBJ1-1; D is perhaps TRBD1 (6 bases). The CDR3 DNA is TGTGCCAGCAGCTCCCAGACAGGTAACACTGAAGCTTTCTTT. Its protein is CASSSQTGNTEAFF.